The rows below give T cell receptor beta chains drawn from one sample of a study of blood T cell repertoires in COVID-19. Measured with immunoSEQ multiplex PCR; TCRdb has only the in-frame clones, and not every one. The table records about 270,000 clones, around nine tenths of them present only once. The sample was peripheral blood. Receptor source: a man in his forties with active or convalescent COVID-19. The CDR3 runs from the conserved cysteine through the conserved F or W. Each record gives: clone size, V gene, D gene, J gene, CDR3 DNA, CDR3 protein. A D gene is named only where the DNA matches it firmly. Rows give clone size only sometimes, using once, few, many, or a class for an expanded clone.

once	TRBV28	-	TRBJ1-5	TGTGCCAGCAGCCGATCGGGAAATCAGCCCCAGCATTTT	CASSRSGNQPQHF
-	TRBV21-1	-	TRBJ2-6	TGTGCCAGCCGCAAGTTTGTGGACAGGGGAAACTCTGGGGCCAACGTCCTGACTTTC	CASRKFVDRGNSGANVLTF
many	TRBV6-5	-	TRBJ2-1	TGTGCCAGCAGTTACTCGATGGGGGGAGACAATGAGCAGTTCTTC	CASSYSMGGDNEQFF
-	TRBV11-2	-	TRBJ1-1	TGTGCCAGCAGCGTCGACAGTTACACTGAAGCTTTCTTT	CASSVDSYTEAFF
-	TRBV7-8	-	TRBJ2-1	TGTGCCAGCAGTTTCCCCCGGACTCGTTACAATGAGCAGTTCTTC	CASSFPRTRYNEQFF
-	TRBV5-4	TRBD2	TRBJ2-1	TGTGCCAGCACCCTCGGCGGCGGGAGAGCCGACAATGAGCAGTTCTTC	CASTLGGGRADNEQFF
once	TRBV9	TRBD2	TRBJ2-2	TGTGCCAGCAGCGTAAGCCTAGCGGGGGGGAACACCGGGGAGCTGTTTTTT	CASSVSLAGGNTGELFF
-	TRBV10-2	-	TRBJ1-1	TGCGCCAGCAGTGAGGGCAGGGGGAACACTGAAGCTTTCTTT	CASSEGRGNTEAFF
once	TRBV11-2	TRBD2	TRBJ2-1	TGTGCCAGCAGCAGAGGGAGGGACTCTGAGCAGTTCTTC	CASSRGRDSEQFF
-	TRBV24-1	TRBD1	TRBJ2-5	TGTGCCACCAGTGGTCCCGGGACAGTCGAGACCCAGTACTTC	CATSGPGTVETQYF
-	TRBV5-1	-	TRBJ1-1	TGCGCCAGCAGCTTCCTAAGCCGGGGAAACACTGAAGCTTTCTTT	CASSFLSRGNTEAFF
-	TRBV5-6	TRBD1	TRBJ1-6	TGTGCCAGCAGCTTGGGACAGGGAAATAATTCACCCCTCCACTTT	CASSLGQGNNSPLHF
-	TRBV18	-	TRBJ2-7	TGTGCCAGCTCACCAGCTGACGGGAGCGGGTCCGCGCAGTACTTC	CASSPADGSGSAQYF
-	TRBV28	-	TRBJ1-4	TGTGCCAGCAGACTAAGTCGTGAAAAACTGTTTTTT	CASRLSREKLFF
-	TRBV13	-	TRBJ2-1	TGTGCCAGCAGCTTAGGGAGCTCCTACAATGAGCAGTTCTTC	CASSLGSSYNEQFF
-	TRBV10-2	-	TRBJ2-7	TGCGCCAGCAGTGACGTGAGCTCCTACGAGCAGTACTTC	CASSDVSSYEQYF
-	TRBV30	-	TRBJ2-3	TGTGCCCGAACACAGGGTGTTAACACAGATACGCAGTATTTT	CARTQGVNTDTQYF
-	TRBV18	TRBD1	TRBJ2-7	TGTGCCAGCTCACCACGTCTCCCCGGGACAGGGGTTGTCGAGCAGTACTTC	CASSPRLPGTGVVEQYF
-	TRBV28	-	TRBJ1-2	TGTGCCAGCAGAATTCCGCAGGAAGTCTATGGCTACACCTTC	CASRIPQEVYGYTF
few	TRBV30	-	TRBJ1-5	TGTGCCTGGAGTGAGGGAGCGGGCAATCAGCCCCAGCATTTT	CAWSEGAGNQPQHF
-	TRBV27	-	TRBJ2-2	TGTGCCAGCAGTTTAAGGGGTGGGGAGCTGTTTTTT	CASSLRGGELFF
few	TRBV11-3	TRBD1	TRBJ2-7	TGTGCCAGCAGCCTGAGCAGGGGGCGGTACGAGCAGTACTTC	CASSLSRGRYEQYF
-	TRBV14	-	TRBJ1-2	TGTGCCAGCAGCCAATCCCAGGGTTTATACTATGGCTACACCTTC	CASSQSQGLYYGYTF
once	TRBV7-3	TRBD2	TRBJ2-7	TGTGCCAGCAGCTTATTAGCGGGAGGCGACGAGCAGTACTTC	CASSLLAGGDEQYF
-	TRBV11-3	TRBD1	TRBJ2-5	TGTGCCAGCAGCTGGACAGGGGCCGCCTTTATCCAGTACTTC	CASSWTGAAFIQYF
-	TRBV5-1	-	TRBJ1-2	TGCGCCAGCAGCTTGGTTGCAGTAAACTATGGCTACACCTTC	CASSLVAVNYGYTF
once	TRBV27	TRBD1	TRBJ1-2	TGTGCCAGCAGACGAGGGACAGGGAGTCCGTTAGGCTACACCTTC	CASRRGTGSPLGYTF
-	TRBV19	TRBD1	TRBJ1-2	TGTGCCAGTAGTTCGCACCGGACAGGGTATACCAACTATGGCTACACCTTC	CASSSHRTGYTNYGYTF
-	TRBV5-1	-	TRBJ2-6	TGCGCCAGCAGCTTGGTAGTGGCAGGAAGCTCTGGGGCCAACGTCCTGACTTTC	CASSLVVAGSSGANVLTF
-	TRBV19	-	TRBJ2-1	TGTGCCAGTAGTTTCTTAGGGGGAGAGCAGTTCTTC	CASSFLGGEQFF
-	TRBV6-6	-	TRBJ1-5	TGTGCCAGCACCCTACAGAATAGCAATCAGCCCCAGCATTTT	CASTLQNSNQPQHF
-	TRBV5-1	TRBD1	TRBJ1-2	TGCGCCAGCAGCCTGGACAGGGCTAACTATGGCTACACCTTC	CASSLDRANYGYTF
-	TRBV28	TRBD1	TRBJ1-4	TGTGCCAGCAGTTCGGGACAGTTTAATGAAAAACTGTTTTTT	CASSSGQFNEKLFF
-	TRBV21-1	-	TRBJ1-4	TGTGCCAGCAGCACGAGGACAGTGCACGGAAAACTGTTTTTT	CASSTRTVHGKLFF
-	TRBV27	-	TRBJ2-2	TGTGCCAGCAGTTTTAGAGCCAGGGTTAACACCGGGGAGCTGTTTTTT	CASSFRARVNTGELFF
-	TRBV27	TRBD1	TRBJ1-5	TGTGCCAGCAGGGGGGACAGCTACAATCAGCCCCAGCATTTT	CASRGDSYNQPQHF
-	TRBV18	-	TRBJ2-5	TGTGCCAGCTCACTCGGTGCAGGGGAAGAGACCCAGTACTTC	CASSLGAGEETQYF
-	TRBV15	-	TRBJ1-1	TGTGCCACCGCGGGGGCCCGGAACACTGAAGCTTTCTTT	CATAGARNTEAFF
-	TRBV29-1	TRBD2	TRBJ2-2	TGCAGCGTGGCGGGGAGCGGGAGGGGTACCGGGGAGCTGTTTTTT	CSVAGSGRGTGELFF
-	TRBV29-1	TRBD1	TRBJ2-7	TGCAGCGTTGGGGACAGGGTGGACGCCGAGCAGTACTTC	CSVGDRVDAEQYF